The subject of this entry is one T cell receptor (beta chain). This CDR3 spans 16 amino acids. Germline assignment: CDR1 LNHDA and CDR2 SQIVND (reference sequence). The V end was cut by 3 bases, the J end by 6 bases, with 17 bases between. This record belongs to a study of blood T cell repertoires in COVID-19. Method: immunoSEQ multiplex PCR; TCRdb's copy keeps in-frame clones and lacks some. The sample lists more than 250,000 clones, about nine tenths occurring once. The chain links TRBV19 to TRBJ2-2; maybe TRBD2 (5 bases). The sequencing input was peripheral blood. The clonotype comes from a man in his fifties with active or convalescent COVID-19. In nucleotides, the CDR3 is TGTGCCAGTAGTATGTATAGCGACCCAACGGCCGGGGAGCTGTTTTTT. Protein product: CASSMYSDPTAGELFF.